This T cell receptor beta chain was identified in a study of quantifying T cell responses using KT2 cells. Study-wide context: cDNA was made from DNase-treated RNA using alpha and beta constant primers. Estimated efficiency of the T4 ligation step was above 8.5% under optimum conditions.

The sample is PBMC spiked with counted cells of clone KT2. Different KT2-to-PBMC ratios were created with a constant PBMC count. A single-stranded UMI oligo with SP2 sequence was ligated to cDNA 3' ends. First-round PCR used 4 cycles and beta primers RC1.1 and RC1.2 covering TRBC1 and TRBC2. One entry per CDR3 protein, called by TCRdb with MiXCR from the UMI-ligation and nested PCR reads. The table shows approximately 57,000 distinct CDR3 sequences, with 12% occurring only once. The CDR3 totals 17 residues. CDR1 and CDR2 (germline): GTSNPN, SVGIG (reference sequence). Trimming stripped 3 bases from V and 0 bases from J, with 15 bases between.

The receptor was derived from a human donor. The V and J genes are TRBV30 and TRBJ1-6; D unresolved. Sequencing input: PBMCs spiked with cells of the T cell clone KT2. In DNA, the CDR3 is TGTGCCTGGAGCGCACTTAGTGGGAGCTCCTATAATTCACCCCTCCACTTT. Its protein product is CAWSALSGSSYNSPLHF.